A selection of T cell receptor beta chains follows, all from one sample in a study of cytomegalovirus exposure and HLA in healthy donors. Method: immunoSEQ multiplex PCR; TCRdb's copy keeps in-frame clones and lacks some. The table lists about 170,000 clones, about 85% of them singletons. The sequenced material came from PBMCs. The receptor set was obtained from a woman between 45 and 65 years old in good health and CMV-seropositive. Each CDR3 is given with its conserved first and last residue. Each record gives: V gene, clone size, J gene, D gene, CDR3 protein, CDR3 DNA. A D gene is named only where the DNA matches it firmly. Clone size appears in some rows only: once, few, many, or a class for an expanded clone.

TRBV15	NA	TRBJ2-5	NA	CATSTRLPAQETQYF	TGTGCCACCAGCACCCGACTCCCGGCGCAAGAGACCCAGTACTTC
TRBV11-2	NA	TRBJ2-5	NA	CASSFGTLQETQYF	TGTGCCAGCAGCTTTGGGACACTCCAAGAGACCCAGTACTTC
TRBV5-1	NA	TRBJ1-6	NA	CASSPGQSNSPLHF	TGCGCCAGCAGCCCGGGACAAAGTAATTCACCCCTCCACTTT
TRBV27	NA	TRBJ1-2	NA	CASSPQGLLRGYGYTF	TGTGCCAGCAGTCCGCAGGGACTCCTGAGGGGCTATGGCTACACCTTC
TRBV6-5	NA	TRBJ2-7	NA	CASSVKWGPGEQYF	TGTGCCAGCAGTGTTAAGTGGGGGCCAGGGGAGCAGTACTTC
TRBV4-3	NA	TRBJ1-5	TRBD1	CASSQDHGQGYQPQHF	TGCGCCAGCAGCCAAGATCATGGACAGGGGTATCAGCCCCAGCATTTT
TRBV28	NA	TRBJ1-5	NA	CASSPHGGGFYSNQPQHF	TGTGCCAGCAGCCCCCACGGTGGGGGGTTTTATAGCAATCAGCCCCAGCATTTT
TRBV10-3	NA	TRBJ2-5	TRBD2	CATAEGREGETQYF	TGTGCCACCGCCGAAGGCAGGGAGGGGGAGACCCAGTACTTC
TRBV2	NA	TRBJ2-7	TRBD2	CASRAGGAYEQYF	TGTGCCAGCAGGGCGGGGGGTGCCTACGAGCAGTACTTC
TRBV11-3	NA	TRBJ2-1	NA	CASSLGSAHNEQFF	TGTGCCAGCAGCTTAGGTAGCGCCCACAATGAGCAGTTCTTC
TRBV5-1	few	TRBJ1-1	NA	CASSTGNTEAFF	TGCGCCAGCAGCACAGGGAACACTGAAGCTTTCTTT
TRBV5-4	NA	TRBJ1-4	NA	CASSSPREPEKLFF	TGTGCCAGCAGCTCGCCACGGGAGCCTGAAAAACTGTTTTTT
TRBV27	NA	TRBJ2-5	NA	CASSRGQGLGETQYF	TGTGCCAGCAGCCGCGGGCAGGGGCTGGGAGAGACCCAGTACTTC
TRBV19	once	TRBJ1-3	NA	CASSIYGTGNTIYF	TGTGCCAGTAGTATCTACGGTACTGGAAACACCATATATTTT
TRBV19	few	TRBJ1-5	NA	CASSGGTAYNQPQHF	TGTGCCAGTAGTGGAGGTACCGCCTACAATCAGCCCCAGCATTTT
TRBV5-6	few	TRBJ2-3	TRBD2	CATQLAGGRDTQYF	TGTGCCACCCAACTAGCGGGAGGCAGGGATACGCAGTATTTT
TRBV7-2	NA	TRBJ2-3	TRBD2	CASSPGPGTSGRNTQYF	TGTGCCAGCAGCCCCGGGCCCGGGACTAGCGGGAGAAATACGCAGTATTTT
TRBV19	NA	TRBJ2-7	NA	CASSISSYEQYF	TGTGCCAGTAGTATTTCTTCTTACGAGCAGTACTTC
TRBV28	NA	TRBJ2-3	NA	CASSLGREFDTQYF	TGTGCCAGCAGTTTAGGGAGAGAGTTTGATACGCAGTATTTT
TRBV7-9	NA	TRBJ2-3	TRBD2	CASSLGGAYTDTQYF	TGTGCCAGCAGTCTCGGGGGGGCTTACACAGATACGCAGTATTTT
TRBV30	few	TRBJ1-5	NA	CACHQGNNQPQHF	TGTGCCTGCCATCAGGGGAACAATCAGCCCCAGCATTTT
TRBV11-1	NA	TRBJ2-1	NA	CASSLSSLNEQFF	TGTGCCAGCAGCTTGTCCTCACTCAATGAGCAGTTCTTC
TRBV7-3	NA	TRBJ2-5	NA	CASSLKGLRHQETQYF	TGTGCCAGCAGCTTAAAGGGGCTGCGTCATCAAGAGACCCAGTACTTC
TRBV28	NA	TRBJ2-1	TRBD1	CASSLGTGSYNEQFF	TGTGCCAGCAGTCTCGGGACAGGGAGCTACAATGAGCAGTTCTTC
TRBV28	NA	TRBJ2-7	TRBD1	CASRLGTGSSYEQYF	TGTGCCAGCAGACTCGGGACAGGAAGTTCCTACGAGCAGTACTTC
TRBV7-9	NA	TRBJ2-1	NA	CASSLVRQSKNEQFF	TGTGCCAGCAGCTTAGTACGACAGAGTAAAAATGAGCAGTTCTTC
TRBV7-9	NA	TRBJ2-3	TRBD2	CASSSGAGGPSVDTQYF	TGTGCCAGCAGCTCGGGTGCGGGAGGGCCCTCAGTAGATACGCAGTATTTT
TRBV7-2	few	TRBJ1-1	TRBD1	CASSLRTGLNTEAFF	TGTGCCAGCAGCCTAAGGACAGGACTGAACACTGAAGCTTTCTTT
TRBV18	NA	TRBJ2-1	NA	CASQDGGGYYNEQFF	TGTGCCAGCCAGGATGGAGGAGGTTACTACAATGAGCAGTTCTTC